This TCR beta chain was observed in a study of blood T cell repertoires in COVID-19. Trimming removed 4 bases from V and 8 bases from J, with 11 bases in between. The CDR3 contains 12 residues. Germline values: CDR1 SGHDT, CDR2 YYEEEE. This clone was observed many times. Generated by immunoSEQ multiplex PCR, the TCRdb table keeps only in-frame clones and is missing some. The sample gives approximately 260,000 clones, about nine tenths of which show up once; more than 0.95% is in the top ten. This TCR was sampled from a woman in her thirties or forties with acute COVID-19. The sample comprised PBMCs or T cells enriched from blood (not recorded which). The chain links TRBV5-6 to TRBJ2-3; possible D gene TRBD2, 6 bases. DNA of the CDR3: TGTGCCAGCAGCGGAGGGGTGGTTACGCAGTATTTT. Protein product: CASSGGVVTQYF.